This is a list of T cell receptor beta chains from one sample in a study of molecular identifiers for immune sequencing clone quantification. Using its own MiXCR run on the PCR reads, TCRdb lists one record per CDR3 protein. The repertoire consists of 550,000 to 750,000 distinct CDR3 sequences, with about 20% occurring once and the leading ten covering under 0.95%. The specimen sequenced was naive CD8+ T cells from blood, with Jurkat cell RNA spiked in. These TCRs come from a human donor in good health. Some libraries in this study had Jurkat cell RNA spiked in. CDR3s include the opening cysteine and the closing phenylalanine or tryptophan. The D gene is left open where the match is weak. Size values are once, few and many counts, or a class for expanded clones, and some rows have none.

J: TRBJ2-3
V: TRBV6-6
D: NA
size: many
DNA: TGTGCGGCCAAGGGGCTAGATACGCAGTATTTT
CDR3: CAAKGLDTQYF

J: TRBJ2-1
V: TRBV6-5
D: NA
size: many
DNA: TGTGCCAGCAGCAACGGGATTGGCGGGCCTTACAATGAGCAGTTCTTC
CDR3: CASSNGIGGPYNEQFF

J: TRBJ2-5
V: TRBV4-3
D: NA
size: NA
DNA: TGCGCCAGCAGCCAAGAAGAGCGGGAGACCCAGTACTTC
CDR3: CASSQEERETQYF

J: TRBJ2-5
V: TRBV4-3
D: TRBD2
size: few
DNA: TGCGCCAGCAGCCAAGAAGTCAGCGGGGGGGCGGAGACCCAGTACTTC
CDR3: CASSQEVSGGAETQYF

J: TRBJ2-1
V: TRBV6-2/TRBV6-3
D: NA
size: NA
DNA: TGTGCCAGCAGTTACTCACAACGGACGGAGGGTTTCTACAATGAGCAGTTCTTC
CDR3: CASSYSQRTEGFYNEQFF

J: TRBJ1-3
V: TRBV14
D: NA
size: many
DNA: TGTGCCAGCAGCCAAGCAGATTGGTACAGGGTCCACTCTGGAAACACCATATATTTT
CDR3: CASSQADWYRVHSGNTIYF

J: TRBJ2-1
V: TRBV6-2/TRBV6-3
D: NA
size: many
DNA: TGTGCCAGCAGTATTAGTGGATCCTACAATGAGCAGTTCTTC
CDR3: CASSISGSYNEQFF

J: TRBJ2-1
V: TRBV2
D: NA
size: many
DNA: TGTGCCAGCAGTGATTCTCTCGCCTCAGAACCCCATGAGCAGTTCTTC
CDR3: CASSDSLASEPHEQFF

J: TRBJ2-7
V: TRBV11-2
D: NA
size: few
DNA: TGTGCCAGCAGCCTAGGTTTGGGAATACGGTCCTACGAGCAGTACTTC
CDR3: CASSLGLGIRSYEQYF

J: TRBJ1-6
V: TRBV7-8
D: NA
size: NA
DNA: TGTGCCAGAAAGGGGGGTGAGGCACCCCTCCACTTT
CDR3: CARKGGEAPLHF

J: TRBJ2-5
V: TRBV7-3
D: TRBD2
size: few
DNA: TGTGCCAGCAGCTTAATGTATCTAGCGGGATCGAAAGAGACCCAGTACTTC
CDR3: CASSLMYLAGSKETQYF

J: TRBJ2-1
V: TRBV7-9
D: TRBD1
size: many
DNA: TGTGCCAGCAGCTTATTGGACAGGGGGTTCAATGAGCAGTTCTTC
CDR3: CASSLLDRGFNEQFF

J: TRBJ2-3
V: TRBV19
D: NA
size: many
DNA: TGTGCCAGTAGACCCCGGCTAGCTTCCACAGATACGCAGTATTTT
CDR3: CASRPRLASTDTQYF